Reported below is one T cell receptor (beta chain). No antigen is known for it. The study drew donors from healthy Caucasian individuals in Russia aged 6 to 90. No fewer than 6 micrograms of total RNA were isolated from every sample. A J-beta primer mix and a sample-barcoded 5' primer were used in a second PCR of about 7 to 12 cycles. Each cDNA molecule, via a template-switch adaptor with 12 random nucleotides, was tagged. TCRdb reprocessed the 5' RACE reads with MiXCR, giving one entry per CDR3 protein. Altogether about 970,000 distinct CDR3 sequences are present, roughly 47% being singletons, with the ten largest covering 20% to 25%. The CDR3 is 15 amino acids. Germline V gene data show CDR1 as SGHAT and CDR2 as FQNNGV. The data stem from a study of blood T cells in healthy people across ages. The study's findings and limits: Versus aged donors, long-lived donors had higher diversity and more naive CD4+ cells.

The sequence derives from a woman aged 55 to 70 in good health. The sample comprised blood. The V call is TRBV11-2, the J call TRBJ2-5; D may be TRBD2 (6 bases). The J call may be incorrect, as the DNA end agrees better with TRBJ2-7. CDR3 DNA: TGTGCCAGCAGCTTAGATCCGGGACTCTTATACGAGCAGTACTTC. This encodes CASSLDPGLLYEQYF.